The 32 T cell receptor beta chains in this list originate from one sample, sequenced in a study of monozygotic twins with inflammatory bowel disease (dated by TCRdb to between 2018 and 2020). Library prep was done by 5' RACE. The data were produced on an Illumina HiSeq 2500. TCRdb reprocessed the public reads and reports one entry per CDR3 protein sequence, without DNA. The table for this sample shows 300,000 to 450,000 distinct CDR3 sequences. The ten biggest clones cover 2% to 3% of the sample. Sequenced material: blood. These receptors were taken from a human donor with ulcerative colitis or Crohn's disease, or a healthy co-twin of an affected twin (not recorded which).

This chain uses TRBV7-2 with TRBJ2-2; the TCRdb D gene call, TRBD2, has no DNA to confirm it. The germline V gene has CDR1 SGHTA and CDR2 FQGNSA. CDR3 size: 14 residues. CDR3 sequence: CASRLQGPRGELFF.

This chain connects TRBV7-9 to TRBJ1-1. Germline V gives CDR1 SEHNR, CDR2 FQNEAQ (reference sequence). The CDR3 extends over 16 amino acids. CDR3 loop: CASSLGGWEMNTEAFF.

CDR3 amino acids: CASSPQGNTEAFF. V and J are TRBV18 and TRBJ1-1; without DNA, the TCRdb call of TRBD1 cannot be checked. This CDR3 has 13 residues. CDR1 KGHSH and CDR2 LQKENI come from the germline V gene. The full variable domain, rest sourced from reference TRBV18 and TRBJ1-1, is NAGVMQNPRHLVRRRGQEARLRCSPMKGHSHVYWYRQLPEEGLKFMVYLQKENIIDESGMPKERFSAEFPKEGPSILRIQQVVRGDSAAYFCASSPQGNTEAFFGQGTRLTVV.

V is TRBV20-1 and J is TRBJ2-2; without DNA, the TCRdb call of TRBD2 cannot be checked. Germline V gene data show CDR1 as DFQATT and CDR2 as SNEGSKA (reference sequence). The CDR3 loop spans 15 amino acids. The CDR3 loop reads CSARAGRVNTGELFF.

This chain connects TRBV5-1 to TRBJ2-7; there is no DNA to check the TCRdb D call of TRBD1. This CDR3 is 15 amino acids long. Germline lookup yields CDR1 SGHRS and CDR2 YFSETQ. The CDR3 spells CASGMGTAASYEQYF. Based on the CDR3 plus reference TRBV5-1 and TRBJ2-7, the full variable domain is KAGVTQTPRYLIKTRGQQVTLSCSPISGHRSVSWYQQTPGQGLQFLFEYFSETQRNKGNFPGRFSGRQFSNSRSEMNVSTLELGDSALYLCASGMGTAASYEQYFGPGTRLTVT.

The CDR3 protein is CASSQGSDSREQFF. This chain joins TRBV4-3 and TRBJ2-1; the TCRdb call, TRBD1, lacks DNA for checking. The CDR3 extends over 14 amino acids. CDR1 and CDR2 from the germline V gene are LGHNA and YSLEER.

This chain connects TRBV7-8 to TRBJ2-7. This CDR3 region has 13 residues. Germline CDR1 SGHVS, CDR2 FQNEAQ. CDR3 region: CASSSTESGSQYF.

The V gene is TRBV5-4, the J gene TRBJ2-7; TCRdb reports TRBD1, a call that lacks DNA to check it against. Germline loops: CDR1 SGHNT, CDR2 YYREEE (reference sequence). This CDR3 spans 15 amino acids. CDR3: CASSPGEGGIDEQYF.

The rearrangement joins TRBV4-3 to TRBJ1-4; TCRdb's assignment of TRBD1 cannot be checked, as there is no DNA. This CDR3 has 15 amino acids. From germline, CDR1 is LGHNA and CDR2 YSLEER. The CDR3 is CASSQEGQGGEKLFF.

V is TRBV20-1 and J is TRBJ2-5. This CDR3 is built from 13 residues. Germline CDR1 and CDR2: DFQATT and SNEGSKA (reference sequence). CDR3 residues: CSEVEHRQETQYF.

The V call is TRBV20-1, the J call TRBJ1-2. The CDR3 covers 14 residues. The germline V gene has CDR1 DFQATT and CDR2 SNEGSKA (reference sequence). CDR3 sequence: CSARKPRTNYGYTF.

This chain connects TRBV7-2 to TRBJ1-5. Germline loops: CDR1 SGHTA, CDR2 FQGNSA. This CDR3 is 18 amino acids long. CDR3 loop: CASSLALVGKSGNQPQHF.

The rearrangement links TRBV7-9 to TRBJ2-1; the TRBD1 assignment by TCRdb is unverifiable without DNA. The CDR3 runs to 15 residues. Germline V lookup: CDR1 SEHNR, CDR2 FQNEAQ (reference sequence). This CDR3 is CASSLGDMAGYEQFF.

The chain employs TRBV20-1 and TRBJ2-1; TCRdb designates TRBD1, a call that cannot be tested without DNA. Germline V lookup: CDR1 DFQATT, CDR2 SNEGSKA (reference sequence). The CDR3 sequence is 15 residues long. The CDR3 region is CSASPDGSSYNEQFF.

The chain uses TRBV20-1 and TRBJ1-1. This CDR3 has 13 residues. Germline V gene sequence: CDR1 DFQATT, CDR2 SNEGSKA (reference sequence). The CDR3 here is CSAPAGWDTEAFF.

The chain links TRBV12-3 or TRBV12-4 to TRBJ2-1. The CDR3 is made up of 17 amino acids. The chain's CDR3 is CASSLSSHLTPYNEQFF.

The chain has TRBV6-1 and TRBJ1-5. Germline V gene sequence: CDR1 MNHNS, CDR2 SASEGT. The CDR3 extends over 15 amino acids. CDR3: CASRLDKHSNQPQHF.

The chain is built from TRBV27 and TRBJ2-5. This CDR3 has 13 residues. The germline V gene has CDR1 MNHEY and CDR2 SMNVEV (reference sequence). Here the CDR3 reads CASSLIGMGTQYF.

This chain uses TRBV11-2 with TRBJ2-5; TCRdb picks TRBD2, but there is no DNA to check that call. The CDR3 consists of 18 residues. Germline V gives CDR1 SGHAT, CDR2 FQNNGV. This CDR3 reads CASSPHGTSGYYQETQYF.

This sequence joins TRBV14 and TRBJ2-7; TCRdb indicates TRBD1, and absent DNA this call remains unverified. Germline V gene lookup returns CDR1 SGHDN and CDR2 FVKESK. This CDR3 region has 16 residues. The CDR3: CASSQRPGTGFGEQYF.

The rearrangement joins TRBV7-3 to TRBJ2-7; TCRdb's D call, TRBD1, is unchecked because there is no DNA. Germline V gives CDR1 SGHTA, CDR2 FQGTGA. The CDR3 runs to 14 residues. CDR3 region: CASSLYDRGYEQYF.

The chain couples TRBV7-6 to TRBJ2-3; with no DNA, the TCRdb D assignment of TRBD2 cannot be verified. Germline loops: CDR1 SGHVS, CDR2 FNYEAQ. This CDR3 region has 16 residues. This CDR3 is CASSFTSTFPTDTQYF.

The chain employs TRBV5-1 and TRBJ1-1. CDR3 size: 13 residues. Per the germline V gene, CDR1 is SGHRS and CDR2 is YFSETQ. The CDR3 protein is CASSSNTNTEAFF.

The chain has TRBV6-2 or TRBV6-3 and TRBJ1-4; there is no DNA to check the TCRdb D call of TRBD1. The germline V gene has CDR1 MNHEY and CDR2 SVGEGT. The CDR3 covers 15 residues. The CDR3 sequence: CASSYSGTGLEKLFF.

The CDR3 protein is CASSSRGSQGTGELFF. The chain links TRBV7-9 to TRBJ2-2. Germline V CDR1 and CDR2: SEHNR, FQNEAQ (reference sequence). The CDR3 is made up of 16 amino acids. Filled out from reference TRBV7-9 and TRBJ2-2, the complete variable domain reads DTGVSQNPRHKITKRGQNVTFRCDPISEHNRLYWYRQTLGQGPEFLTYFQNEAQLEKSRLLSDRFSAERPKGSFSTLEIQRTEQGDSAMYLCASSSRGSQGTGELFFGEGSRLTVL.

The chain uses TRBV12-3 or TRBV12-4 and TRBJ1-4. The CDR3 runs 12 residues. The CDR3 here is CASGGSSEKLFF.

V gene TRBV18 combines with J gene TRBJ2-3; TCRdb gives TRBD1 as the D gene, but with no DNA this cannot be confirmed. The CDR3 is 16 residues long. The germline V gene has CDR1 KGHSH and CDR2 LQKENI. CDR3: CASSPGPGGWTDTQYF.

This chain uses TRBV6-1 with TRBJ2-3; the D call from TCRdb, TRBD2, cannot be confirmed without DNA. This CDR3 has 15 amino acids. The germline V gene encodes CDR1 MNHNS and CDR2 SASEGT. This chain's CDR3 is CASRPSGAHTDTQYF.

The V call is TRBV10-3, the J call TRBJ2-1; TCRdb reports TRBD2, a call that lacks DNA to check it against. Looked up from germline, CDR1 is ENHRY and CDR2 is SYGVKD. The CDR3 extends over 15 amino acids. The CDR3 spells CAAGSGGAAYNEQFF.

This chain connects TRBV7-9 to TRBJ1-1; TCRdb lists TRBD1, though no DNA is available to test this call. The CDR3 runs 14 residues. From germline, CDR1 is SEHNR and CDR2 FQNEAQ (reference sequence). CDR3 protein: CASSRLIGTTEAFF.

This chain connects TRBV6-2 or TRBV6-3 to TRBJ1-5; the D gene TCRdb calls, TRBD1, cannot be checked with no DNA. The CDR3 is 13 amino acids. Germline V gene data show CDR1 as MNHEY and CDR2 as SVGEGT. The chain's CDR3 is CASRPTGDQPQHF.

The V gene is TRBV24-1, the J gene TRBJ1-5; TCRdb indicates TRBD1, and absent DNA this call remains unverified. CDR3 size: 17 residues. In germline, CDR1 is KGHDR, CDR2 SFDVKD. The CDR3 sequence: CATSDAPGQGFNQPQHF.